This entry is about one T cell receptor (beta chain). The CDR3 is 17 amino acids. The V gene's germline CDR1 is LGHNA and CDR2 YNFKEQ. V lost 4 bases and J lost 5; bases outside the gene matches: 8. This table comes from immunoSEQ multiplex PCR, and its TCRdb copy is limited to in-frame clones, with some not included. The sample consists of some 330,000 clones, 92% of them appearing once. Clinical history as reported by participants underpinned cohort assignment. The data stem from a study of blood T cell repertoires in COVID-19. Sequenced material: PBMCs or T cells enriched from blood (not recorded which). The chain uses TRBV4-2 and TRBJ2-1, with 13 bases fitting TRBD2. This receptor was taken from a woman in her twenties or thirties who had recovered from COVID-19. The CDR3 nucleotides are TGTGCCAGCAGCCGACCGACTAGCGGGAGGCGGGACAATGAGCAGTTCTTC. The encoded protein is CASSRPTSGRRDNEQFF.